This T cell receptor (beta chain) is from a study of T cell responses to AZD1222 COVID-19 vaccine. In the study overall: Recipients boosted at about 4 weeks or about 12 weeks are pooled. Study-wide results and limits: Clonal diversity may have been underestimated in mostly white British donors.

This CDR3 has 16 residues. V shed 6 bases and J 5 bases; nucleotides not matched to a gene: 15. Germline V lookup: CDR1 MNHNY, CDR2 SVGAGI (reference sequence). Regarding this clone: No antigen is known for it.

TCRdb's table, derived via immunoSEQ multiplex PCR, lists solely in-frame clones and lacks some. The top ten clones hold less than 2% of a sample with 140,000 to 150,000 clones, around 93% of them seen once. This clonotype originated in an adult in good health. Source: peripheral blood, taken on day 0 of AZD1222 vaccination. The V and J genes are TRBV6-6 and TRBJ2-5; TRBD2 agrees at 7 bases. CDR3: CASSPRASGGRETQYF. DNA of the CDR3: TGTGCCAGCAGCCCCCGGGCCTCGGGAGGAAGGGAGACCCAGTACTTC.